One sample yielded the 14 T cell receptor beta chains listed below, sequenced in a study of blood T cell repertoires in COVID-19. Measured with immunoSEQ multiplex PCR; TCRdb has only the in-frame clones, and not every one. The table has hundreds of thousands of clones, roughly 85% seen once. The sequencing input was peripheral blood. The receptors come from a human donor in a cohort sampled during active COVID-19.

The chain is built from TRBV4-1 and TRBJ1-1; a weak D match, TRBD1 (5 bases). This CDR3 is built from 16 residues. CDR1 and CDR2 from the germline V gene are MGHRA and YSYEKL. Trimming removed 0 bases from V and 11 bases from J, with 22 bases in between. The CDR3 DNA reads as TGCGCCAGCAGCCAAGATTTTACTATGTCGGGCAGGGTTGCTTTCTTT. This gives the protein CASSQDFTMSGRVAFF.

The rearrangement joins TRBV9 to TRBJ2-1, with TRBD2 as a possible D gene (6 bases). The CDR3 length is 14 residues. Germline V gene data show CDR1 as SGDLS and CDR2 as YYNGEE. Trimming stripped 0 bases from V and 7 bases from J, with 11 bases between. In nucleotides, the CDR3 is TGTGCCAGCAGCGTAGAATGGGGGAGGAATGAGCAGTTCTTC. Protein product: CASSVEWGRNEQFF.

The chain employs TRBV19 and TRBJ1-5, with 9 bases aligning to TRBD1. The germline CDR1 and CDR2 sequences are LNHDA and SQIVND (reference sequence). The CDR3 spans 14 residues. Losses at the gene ends were 7 bases for V and 4 bases for J; bases not matched to a gene: 5. The CDR3 region is CASMGTGQNQPQHF. DNA for the CDR3: TGTGCCAGTATGGGGACAGGGCAAAATCAGCCCCAGCATTTT.

This chain uses TRBV18 with TRBJ1-1, with no clear D. Germline V CDR1 and CDR2: KGHSH, LQKENI. The CDR3 is 14 amino acids. V shed 3 bases and J shed 4 bases, with 12 bases lying between them. The CDR3: CASSPGAPGTEAFF. The CDR3 DNA reads TGTGCCAGCTCACCTGGAGCCCCGGGCACTGAAGCTTTCTTT.

This clone has only one observation. V usage is TRBV5-1 and J usage is TRBJ2-3; D unresolved. The CDR3 length is 14 residues. The V gene lost 5 bases and the J gene lost 0 bases, with 10 bases spanning the gap. Germline values: CDR1 SGHRS, CDR2 YFSETQ. The CDR3 DNA reads TGCGCCAGCAGGGAGTCCGGAAGCACAGATACGCAGTATTTT. Its translation is CASRESGSTDTQYF.

The V and J genes are TRBV4-1 and TRBJ2-7, with TRBD2 matching 7 bases. This CDR3 region has 15 residues. Trimming cost V 6 bases and J 1 base; bases outside gene matches: 9. Per germline, CDR1 MGHRA and CDR2 YSYEKL. CDR3 sequence reads: CASRTYSGASYEQYF. The CDR3 DNA reads as TGCGCCAGCAGGACTTACAGCGGGGCTTCCTACGAGCAGTACTTC.

Points on this clone: Other DNA variants within this sample encode the same CDR3. This chain links TRBV5-1 with TRBJ1-1, with no clear D. Germline lookup yields CDR1 SGHRS and CDR2 YFSETQ. Trimming removed 0 bases at V and 0 bases at J, with 3 bases between. The CDR3 contains 13 residues. As DNA, the CDR3 is TGCGCCAGCAGCTTGGGCGTGAACACTGAAGCTTTCTTT. Encoded protein: CASSLGVNTEAFF.

The genes are TRBV6-5 and TRBJ2-5, with 11 positions matching TRBD2. This CDR3 has 15 residues. Germline V gene data show CDR1 as MNHEY and CDR2 as SVGAGI. Trimming at V came to 0 bases and at J to 3 bases, leaving 0 bases not matched to a gene. This CDR3 reads CASSYSTSGKETQYF. Written as DNA, the CDR3 is TGTGCCAGCAGTTACTCGACTAGCGGGAAAGAGACCCAGTACTTC.

In its sample, this clone was seen a few times. The V gene is TRBV4-1, the J gene TRBJ1-3; D possibly corresponds to TRBD1 (5 bases). Trimming pared 3 bases from V and 0 bases from J, leaving 9 bases between. This CDR3 has 15 residues. The germline gives CDR1 MGHRA, CDR2 YSYEKL. CDR3 in DNA: TGCGCCAGCAGCCAGCCCCAGGGCTCTGGAAACACCATATATTTT. Its protein is CASSQPQGSGNTIYF.

V is TRBV9 and J is TRBJ2-7, with 14 nucleotides matching TRBD2. Germline loops: CDR1 SGDLS, CDR2 YYNGEE. This CDR3 region has 18 residues. V trimming: 0 bases; J trimming: 1 base; junction bases outside the gene matches: 6. The CDR3 loop reads CASSVGRGLAGESYEQYF. Here the CDR3 DNA reads TGTGCCAGCAGCGTAGGGAGGGGACTAGCGGGAGAATCCTACGAGCAGTACTTC.

The gene calls are TRBV3-1 (or the pseudogene TRBV3-2) and TRBJ2-1, with 9 bases lining up with TRBD2. J lost 2 bases, V lost 4 bases, and 3 bases had no gene match. Per the germline V gene, CDR1 is LGHDT and CDR2 is YNNKEL (reference sequence). The CDR3 runs 15 residues. CDR3 coding DNA: TGTGCCAGCAGCCCGGCGGGAGGGCCCTACAATGAGCAGTTCTTC. Its protein product is CASSPAGGPYNEQFF.

The chain combines TRBV3-1 (or the pseudogene TRBV3-2) with TRBJ2-7, with a tentative D call TRBD2 (6 bases). Germline CDR1 and CDR2: LGHDT and YNNKEL (reference sequence). The CDR3 loop spans 14 amino acids. Trimming removed 1 base at V and 12 bases at J, with 19 bases between. The CDR3 loop is CASSQGTLAATLYF. The CDR3 nucleotides are TGTGCCAGCAGCCAAGGAACCTTAGCGGCGACCTTGTACTTC.

The J gene is TRBJ2-7, the V gene TRBV6-5; D perhaps matches TRBD2 (5 bases). V lost 3 bases and J lost 3, with 15 bases in between. Germline CDR1 is MNHEY and CDR2 is SVGAGI. This CDR3 spans 15 amino acids. The CDR3 nucleotides read TGTGCCAGCAGTTATGTGAGGGTATCATACTACGAGCAGTACTTC. Its protein is CASSYVRVSYYEQYF.

CDR3 sequence: CASSFGVQGHYEQYF. For the CDR3, the DNA is TGTGCCAGCAGCTTCGGGGTACAGGGACATTACGAGCAGTACTTC. J is TRBJ2-7 and V is TRBV5-8; D may be TRBD1 (6 bases). With 2 bases removed from V and 4 bases from J, the gap between germline ends came to 16 bases. This CDR3 is built from 15 residues. Germline-derived CDR1 and CDR2 are SGHTS and YDEGEE.